The 32 T cell receptor beta chains reported below all come from one sample, sequenced in a study of T cell responses to AZD1222 COVID-19 vaccine (dated by TCRdb to the early 2020s). The receptor library was made with the immunoSEQ multiplex PCR assay. The clones in this table, taken by TCRdb from immuneACCESS, are in-frame only. Not every clone is retained; where verified, under half of the shortfall comes from an unresolved V gene, and the cause of the rest is unknown. This sample comprises some 96,000 clones, about 88% of them detected only once. The ten largest account for approximately 15% of the sample. The time point label, read with the paper, signifies: about 28 days (+/-7) after the second vaccine dose. The sequences come from peripheral blood, collected 28 days after the second AZD1222 dose. The receptors come from an adult who received the AZD1222 COVID-19 vaccine.

Relative to its sample, this clone is medium-sized (0.01 to 0.1%). V is TRBV28 and J is TRBJ1-5; 9 bases line up with TRBD1. The V segment lost 1 base and the J segment 0 bases; nucleotides outside the gene matches: 10. This CDR3 is 19 amino acids long. Germline CDR1 is MDHEN and CDR2 is SYDVKM. Here the CDR3 reads CASSLSGQGSTYSNQPQHF. CDR3 nucleotides: TGTGCCAGCAGTTTATCGGGACAGGGATCGACTTATAGCAATCAGCCCCAGCATTTT.

The gene calls are TRBV11-2 and TRBJ1-2; D ambiguous. This CDR3 region has 13 residues. Germline CDR1 and CDR2: SGHAT and FQNNGV. V lost 1 base to trimming and J lost 4 bases, with 7 bases between them. The DNA for the CDR3 is TGTGCCAGCAGCTTAGCGGCCAGCTATGGCTACACCTTC. Residues: CASSLAASYGYTF. The variable domain in full, with the rest retrieved from reference TRBV11-2 and TRBJ1-2, is EAGVAQSPRYKIIEKRQSVAFWCNPISGHATLYWYQQILGQGPKLLIQFQNNGVVDDSQLPKDRFSAERLKGVDSTLKIQPAKLEDSAVYLCASSLAASYGYTFGSGTRLTVV.

The chain employs TRBV10-1 and TRBJ2-1; 9 bases align to TRBD2. The germline CDR1 and CDR2 sequences are WNHNN and SYGVQD (reference sequence). J was trimmed by 6 bases and V by 7 bases; bases with no gene match: 19. The CDR3 has 18 residues. CDR3 in DNA: TGCGCCAGCACCACACGGTCGGCGGGAGGGCCCGTTTCCAATGAGCAGTTCTTC. This codes for CASTTRSAGGPVSNEQFF.

In this sample, this clone turned up a few times. The chain has TRBV4-1 and TRBJ2-1, with D possibly TRBD2 on 5 matching bases. The CDR3 is 15 amino acids. Germline lookup yields CDR1 MGHRA and CDR2 YSYEKL. The V end lost 0 bases, the J end lost 3 bases, and 9 bases lay between the germline ends. CDR3 coding DNA: TGCGCCAGCAGCCAAGATGGAAGCGGCTACAATGAGCAGTTCTTC. Its protein product is CASSQDGSGYNEQFF.

The gene calls are TRBV6-1 and TRBJ1-5; TRBD1 agrees at 10 bases. The CDR3 is made up of 18 amino acids. Per germline, CDR1 MNHNS and CDR2 SASEGT. V shed 3 bases and J 2 bases; nucleotides not matched to a gene: 10. CDR3 coding DNA: TGTGCCAGCAGTGACCGGGACAGGGGCAGGTCGGGCAATCAGCCCCAGCATTTT. Its protein is CASSDRDRGRSGNQPQHF.

The chain recombines TRBV14 with TRBJ1-5; TRBD1 might be the D (5 bases). Germline CDR1 reads SGHDN; CDR2 reads FVKESK. The CDR3 is 21 residues long. V lost 0 bases, J lost 5 bases, and 29 bases lay in between. CDR3 nucleotide sequence: TGTGCCAGCAGCCAAGAAGTTTGGAAACCGGGGGTGGGAAACTTTCATCAGCCCCAGCATTTT. It yields the protein CASSQEVWKPGVGNFHQPQHF. Variable domain in full (rest from reference TRBV14 and TRBJ1-5): EAGVTQFPSHSVIEKGQTVTLRCDPISGHDNLYWYRRVMGKEIKFLLHFVKESKQDESGMPNNRFLAERTGGTYSTLKVQPAELEDSGVYFCASSQEVWKPGVGNFHQPQHFGDGTRLSIL.

This chain links TRBV19 with TRBJ1-6; TRBD1 might be the D (5 bases). The length of the CDR3 is 15 residues. Germline values: CDR1 LNHDA, CDR2 SQIVND (reference sequence). Trimming removed 3 bases from V and 5 bases from J, with 11 bases in between. The CDR3 loop is CASSMIGGDNSPLHF. DNA of the CDR3: TGTGCCAGTAGTATGATCGGGGGTGATAATTCACCCCTCCACTTT.

The rearrangement joins TRBV7-2 to TRBJ1-1; D may be TRBD1 (5 bases). Trimming stripped 5 bases from V and 0 bases from J, with 10 bases between. There are 14 residues in the CDR3. CDR1 and CDR2 from the germline V gene are SGHTA and FQGNSA. CDR3 bases: TGTGCCAGCAGCCCGGCGGGGGTGAACACTGAAGCTTTCTTT. Translated: CASSPAGVNTEAFF.

For this clone: This specimen includes other DNA sequences encoding the same CDR3. The chain has TRBV5-8 and TRBJ2-1, with 8 positions matching TRBD2. With V trimmed by 1 base and J by 4 bases, 4 bases remained unmatched. Germline V CDR1 and CDR2: SGHTS, YDEGEE. The CDR3 has 15 residues. DNA for the CDR3: TGTGCCAGCAGCTTGATGGCTAGCGGGTACAATGAGCAGTTCTTC. This encodes CASSLMASGYNEQFF.

The chain recombines TRBV7-3 with TRBJ2-2, with a possible D match to TRBD1 (6 bases). The CDR3 spans 14 residues. V was trimmed by 5 bases and J by 0 bases, leaving 7 bases between them. Germline loops: CDR1 SGHTA, CDR2 FQGTGA. The CDR3 reads CASSGTTNTGELFF. Written as DNA, the CDR3 is TGTGCCAGCAGCGGGACAACGAACACCGGGGAGCTGTTTTTT.

V and J are TRBV7-9 and TRBJ2-3; perhaps TRBD2 as D (6 bases). The CDR3 contains 14 residues. CDR1 and CDR2 (germline): SEHNR, FQNEAQ (reference sequence). Trimming removed 3 bases at V and 2 bases at J, with 9 bases between. The CDR3 DNA reads TGTGCCAGCAGCTTTGGACTATCCACAGATACGCAGTATTTT. Its translation is CASSFGLSTDTQYF.

The chain uses TRBV6-5 and TRBJ2-3; 8 bases agree with TRBD2. The CDR3 is 14 residues long. Germline V gene data show CDR1 as MNHEY and CDR2 as SVGAGI. The ends lost 5 bases at V and 1 base at J; junction bases unmatched: 2. As DNA, the CDR3 is TGTGCCAGCAGTAGCGGGAGTCGCACAGATACGCAGTATTTT. This sequence encodes CASSSGSRTDTQYF.

In nucleotides, the CDR3 is TGTGCCAGCAGTGGACAGGGAACCTACGAGCAGTACTTC. It is translated as CASSGQGTYEQYF. J is TRBJ2-7 and V is TRBV2, with 7 bases lining up with TRBD1. This CDR3 spans 13 amino acids. CDR1 is SNHLY, CDR2 FYNNEI, per germline. The V segment lost 4 bases and the J segment 2 bases; nucleotides outside the gene matches: 2.

The chain combines TRBV5-1 with TRBJ2-5; TRBD1 matches at 10 bases. Losses at the gene ends were 4 bases for V and 5 bases for J; bases not matched to a gene: 11. The CDR3 has 16 residues. CDR1 is SGHRS, CDR2 YFSETQ, per germline. The CDR3 here is CASSPGTGAVQETQYF. The CDR3 DNA sequence: TGCGCCAGCAGCCCTGGGACAGGGGCGGTCCAGGAGACCCAGTACTTC. Full variable domain (remainder filled in from reference TRBV5-1 and TRBJ2-5): KAGVTQTPRYLIKTRGQQVTLSCSPISGHRSVSWYQQTPGQGLQFLFEYFSETQRNKGNFPGRFSGRQFSNSRSEMNVSTLELGDSALYLCASSPGTGAVQETQYFGPGTRLLVL.

The chain has TRBV24-1 and TRBJ2-1; the match to TRBD2 covers 9 bases. The trim removed 1 base at V and 4 bases at J, leaving 13 bases unmatched. The CDR3 runs to 19 residues. Germline CDR1 and CDR2: KGHDR and SFDVKD. The CDR3 region is CATSDFFRDGAGGYNEQFF. CDR3 nucleotides: TGTGCCACCAGTGATTTTTTTAGGGACGGCGCGGGAGGGTACAATGAGCAGTTCTTC.

V gene TRBV19 combines with J gene TRBJ1-5; 7 bases are a match to TRBD1. Germline-derived CDR1 and CDR2 are LNHDA and SQIVND (reference sequence). This CDR3 contains 17 residues. The V segment lost 1 base and the J segment 2 bases; nucleotides outside the gene matches: 8. The CDR3 bases are TGTGCCAGTAGTATAGCCCACACCGGGACAGGCAATCAGCCCCAGCATTTT. Encoded protein: CASSIAHTGTGNQPQHF.

CDR3 in amino acids: CASSIRQGNTEAFF. Here the CDR3 DNA reads TGTGCCAGCAGTATTAGACAGGGGAACACTGAAGCTTTCTTT. V gene TRBV2 combines with J gene TRBJ1-1; 7 bases fit TRBD1. With 5 bases clipped from V and 1 base from J, the junction kept 4 bases outside the gene matches. There are 14 residues in the CDR3. In germline, CDR1 is SNHLY, CDR2 FYNNEI.

The chain combines TRBV6-4 with TRBJ1-5; D ambiguous. The length of the CDR3 is 13 residues. The V gene lost 6 bases and the J gene lost 0 bases, with 6 bases spanning the gap. Germline loops: CDR1 MRHNA, CDR2 SNTAGT. CDR3 nucleotides: TGTGCCAGCAGCGCCTCTAGCAATCAGCCCCAGCATTTT. Amino acid sequence: CASSASSNQPQHF.

CDR3 in DNA: TGTGCCAGCTCACCGTGGCGGACGCAAGAGACCCAGTACTTC. Its translation: CASSPWRTQETQYF. The rearrangement links TRBV18 to TRBJ2-5; D remains ambiguous. Germline CDR1 reads KGHSH; CDR2 reads LQKENI. V dropped 3 bases and J dropped 2 bases, with 10 bases sitting between them. The CDR3 runs 14 residues.

The chain is built from TRBV10-3 and TRBJ1-1; D is possibly TRBD1 (6 bases). The V gene's germline CDR1 is ENHRY and CDR2 SYGVKD. This CDR3 contains 14 residues. Trimming removed 6 bases from V and 4 bases from J, with 15 bases in between. CDR3 sequence (DNA): TGTGCCATCAGGGGGGCGGGGTTGAGCACTGAAGCTTTCTTT. It translates to CAIRGAGLSTEAFF.

The chain has TRBV29-1 and TRBJ1-6; D gene ambiguous. Germline V gives CDR1 SQVTM, CDR2 ANQGSEA. The CDR3 is 13 residues long. Deletions cut 4 bases from V and 9 bases from J, with 13 bases between. The CDR3 DNA reads TGCAGCGTTGTTCCTTCGGAGGGTTCACCCCTCCACTTT. Amino acids: CSVVPSEGSPLHF.

This clone was recorded once. The V and J genes are TRBV9 and TRBJ2-7; weak D call: TRBD1 (6 bases). The length of the CDR3 is 13 residues. V was clipped by 2 bases and J by 6 bases, with 12 bases between them. Germline values: CDR1 SGDLS, CDR2 YYNGEE. The CDR3: CASSVGLGGEQYF. CDR3 coding DNA: TGTGCCAGCAGCGTCGGTCTAGGGGGCGAGCAGTACTTC.

V and J are TRBV25-1 and TRBJ1-3; D remains ambiguous. CDR1 is MGHDK, CDR2 SYGVNS, per germline. The CDR3 is 13 amino acids. The V end was cut by 1 base, the J end by 8 bases, with 9 bases between. The CDR3 coding sequence is TGTGCCAGCAGTGAATGGGGTGGGGACACCATATATTTT. Encoded protein: CASSEWGGDTIYF.

This clone was found once. The chain carries TRBV7-9 and TRBJ1-4; D gene uncertain. The CDR3 runs to 16 residues. V gave up 2 bases and J gave up 5 bases, with 15 bases separating them. CDR1 SEHNR and CDR2 FQNEAQ come from the germline V gene (reference sequence). The CDR3 spells CASSLNGNEANEKLFF. The CDR3 DNA reads TGTGCCAGCAGCTTAAACGGAAATGAGGCAAATGAAAAACTGTTTTTT.

The chain has TRBV9 and TRBJ2-2; 7 nucleotides agree with TRBD2. CDR3 length: 15 residues. Germline values: CDR1 SGDLS, CDR2 YYNGEE. The ends lost 1 base at V and 10 bases at J; junction bases unmatched: 10. CDR3 amino acids: CASSVSAGVLEELFF. CDR3 bases: TGTGCCAGCAGCGTATCTGCGGGAGTTCTCGAGGAGCTGTTTTTT.

J is TRBJ2-1 and V is TRBV29-1, with TRBD2 identical over 8 bases. The CDR3 contains 14 residues. CDR1 and CDR2 (germline): SQVTM, ANQGSEA. The junction had 15 bases not matched to a gene; V was cut back by 7 bases and J by 10 bases. As DNA, the CDR3 is TGCAGCGCTTCGAGGCTAGCGGGTTCCAGGGAGCAGTTCTTC. Translated: CSASRLAGSREQFF.

The CDR3 spells CASTGDRGGGYTF. DNA of the CDR3: TGTGCCAGCACCGGAGACAGGGGAGGTGGCTACACCTTC. V gene TRBV2 combines with J gene TRBJ1-2; 8 bases are a match to TRBD1. The CDR3 sequence is 13 residues long. Trimming took 7 bases from V and 7 from J; bases not matched to a gene: 8. Germline CDR1 and CDR2: SNHLY and FYNNEI.

The V call is TRBV5-5, the J call TRBJ1-6; no clear D. The germline V gene encodes CDR1 SGHKS and CDR2 YYEKEE (reference sequence). Trimming removed 5 bases at V and 10 bases at J, with 16 bases between. CDR3 size: 14 residues. As DNA, the CDR3 is TGTGCCAGCAGTGCGGACCCTGTCTCCTCACCCCTCCACTTT. Amino acid sequence: CASSADPVSSPLHF.

This clone was detected only once. In DNA, the CDR3 is TGTGCCAGCAGCTACGGGACAGGGATCGATACGCAGTATTTT. This encodes CASSYGTGIDTQYF. The chain has TRBV9 and TRBJ2-3, with 9 positions matching TRBD1. The V gene end was trimmed by 4 bases and the J gene end by 6 bases; junction bases not matched to a gene: 6. The CDR3 runs 14 residues. Germline-derived CDR1 and CDR2 are SGDLS and YYNGEE.

The chain combines TRBV25-1 with TRBJ1-6, with D unclear. This CDR3 region has 12 residues. Germline V lookup: CDR1 MGHDK, CDR2 SYGVNS. V was clipped by 3 bases and J by 9 bases, with 6 bases between them. The CDR3 DNA sequence: TGTGCCAGCAGTGACGTTACTTCACCCCTCCACTTT. This sequence encodes CASSDVTSPLHF. The full variable domain, rest sourced from reference TRBV25-1 and TRBJ1-6, is EADIYQTPRYLVIGTGKKITLECSQTMGHDKMYWYQQDPGMELHLIHYSYGVNSTEKGDLSSESTVSRIRTEHFPLTLESARPSHTSQYLCASSDVTSPLHFGNGTRLTVT.

The chain recombines TRBV5-5 with TRBJ2-7; 9 positions match TRBD1. Germline-derived CDR1 and CDR2 are SGHKS and YYEKEE (reference sequence). The junction had 6 bases not matched to a gene; V was cut back by 4 bases and J by 1 base. The CDR3 sequence is 15 residues long. CDR3: CASSNPGQGSYEQYF. CDR3 DNA sequence: TGTGCCAGCAGCAACCCGGGACAGGGATCCTACGAGCAGTACTTC.

The rearrangement uses TRBV29-1 and TRBJ1-1; D not resolved. Germline V gives CDR1 SQVTM, CDR2 ANQGSEA. The V and J ends lost 4 bases and 1 base respectively, with 7 bases between them. This CDR3 contains 12 residues. The CDR3 loop reads CSVGGKNTEAFF. CDR3 in DNA: TGCAGCGTTGGTGGGAAGAACACTGAAGCTTTCTTT.